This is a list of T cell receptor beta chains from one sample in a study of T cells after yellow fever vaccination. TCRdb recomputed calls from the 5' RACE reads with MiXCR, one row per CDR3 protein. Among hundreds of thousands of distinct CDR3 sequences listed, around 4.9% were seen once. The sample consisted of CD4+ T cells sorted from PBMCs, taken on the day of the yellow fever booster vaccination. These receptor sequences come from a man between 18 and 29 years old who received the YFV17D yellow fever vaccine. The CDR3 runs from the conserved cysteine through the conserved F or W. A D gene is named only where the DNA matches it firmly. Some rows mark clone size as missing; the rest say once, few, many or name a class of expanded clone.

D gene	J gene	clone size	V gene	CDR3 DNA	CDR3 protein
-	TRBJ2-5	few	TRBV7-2	TGTGCCAGCAGCGCGCGGGTTCAAGAGACCCAGTACTTC	CASSARVQETQYF
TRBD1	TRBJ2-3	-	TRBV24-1	TGTGCCACCAGTGAAAACAGGGGGCCAGATACGCAGTATTTT	CATSENRGPDTQYF
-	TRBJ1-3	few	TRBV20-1	TGCAGTGCTAGCCACTGGGGAATAGGAAACACCATATATTTT	CSASHWGIGNTIYF
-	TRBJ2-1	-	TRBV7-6	TGTGCCAGCATTCTTAAGGAGGCTAGGTCCTACAATGAGCAGTTCTTC	CASILKEARSYNEQFF
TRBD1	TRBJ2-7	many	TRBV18	TGTGCCAGCTCCCGAGGGGGCAGAATCTACGAGCAGTACTTC	CASSRGGRIYEQYF
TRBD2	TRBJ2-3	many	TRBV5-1	TGCGCCAGCAGCCGACTAGCGGGGGGTCGGACAGATACGCAGTATTTT	CASSRLAGGRTDTQYF
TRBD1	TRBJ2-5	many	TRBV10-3	TGTGCCATCAGCCCCGGGAACAGGGGGTCCCAAGAGACCCAGTACTTC	CAISPGNRGSQETQYF
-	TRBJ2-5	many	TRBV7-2	TGTGCCAGCAGCTTAGCGCTAGTTCCTCAAGAGACCCAGTACTTC	CASSLALVPQETQYF
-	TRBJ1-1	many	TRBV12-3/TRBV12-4	TGTGCCAGCAGTAACCTTCCCGGCACTGAAGCTTTCTTT	CASSNLPGTEAFF
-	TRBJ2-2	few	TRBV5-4	TGTGCCAGCACCCGGGACGGGGGACTCACCGGGGAGCTGTTTTTT	CASTRDGGLTGELFF
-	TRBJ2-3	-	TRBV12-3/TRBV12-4	TGTGCCAGCAGACTTACGGGTACAGATACGCAGTATTTT	CASRLTGTDTQYF
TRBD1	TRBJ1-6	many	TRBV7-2	TGTGCCAGCAGCTCTATGACAGGGGTCGCGAATTCACCCCTCCACTTT	CASSSMTGVANSPLHF
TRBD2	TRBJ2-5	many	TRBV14	TGTGCCAGCAGCCCCTTGAGAGCGGGGGGGTACGAGACCCAGTACTTC	CASSPLRAGGYETQYF
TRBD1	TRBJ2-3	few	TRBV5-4	TGTGCCAGCAGCTTGGCCCCAGGGGGCGCAGATACGCAGTATTTT	CASSLAPGGADTQYF
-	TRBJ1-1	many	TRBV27	TGTGCCAGCAGTTACCTGGGGAACACTGAAGCTTTCTTT	CASSYLGNTEAFF
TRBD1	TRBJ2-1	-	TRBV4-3	TGCGCCAGCAGCCAAGAGGGGCCGGGACAGGGACACAATGAGCAGTTCTTC	CASSQEGPGQGHNEQFF
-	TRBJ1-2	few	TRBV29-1	TGCAGCGTTGACACTTATGGCTACACCTTC	CSVDTYGYTF
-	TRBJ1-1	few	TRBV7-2	TGTGCCAGCAGGGTACAGACCGCGACTGAAGCTTTCTTT	CASRVQTATEAFF
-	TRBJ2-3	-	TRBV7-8	TGTGCCAGCAGGTTAGGCGGAACAGATACGCAGTATTTT	CASRLGGTDTQYF
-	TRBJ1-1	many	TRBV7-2	TGTGCCAGCAGCCCACGGGGGCGGAACACTGAAGCTTTCTTT	CASSPRGRNTEAFF
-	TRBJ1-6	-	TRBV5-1	TGCGCCAGCAGCCCAAGGACAACCTCTCCAATGCCCCTCCACTTT	CASSPRTTSPMPLHF
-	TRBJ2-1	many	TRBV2	TGTGCCAGCAGTGGCTCCTACAATGAGCAGTTCTTC	CASSGSYNEQFF
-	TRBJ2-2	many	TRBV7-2	TGTGCCAGCATTCGGGGGACTGGCGGGGAGCTGTTTTTT	CASIRGTGGELFF
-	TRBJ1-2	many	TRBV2	TGTGCCAGCAGTGAGGGGGGATATGGCTACACCTTC	CASSEGGYGYTF
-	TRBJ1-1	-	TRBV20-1	TGCAGTGCTAGAGATCGGGGGGCTCAAGCTTTCTTT	CSARDRGAQAFF
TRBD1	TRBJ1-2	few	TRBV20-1	TGCAGTGCTAGAGGGGTCGGACAGGCCTTGAATGGCTACACCTTC	CSARGVGQALNGYTF
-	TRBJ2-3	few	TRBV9	TGTGCCAGCAGCGTAGTGGAGAGTAACGAGGATACGCAGTATTTT	CASSVVESNEDTQYF
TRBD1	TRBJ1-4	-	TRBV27	TGTGCCAGCAGCCAGCAGGGACAGAGGGGGGAAAAACTGTTTTTT	CASSQQGQRGEKLFF
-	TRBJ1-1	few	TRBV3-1	TGTGCCAGCAGCAGGGTGGGGGACACTGAAGCTTTCTTT	CASSRVGDTEAFF
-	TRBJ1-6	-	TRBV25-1	TGTGCCAGCAGTGAACAGAGCTCCTATAATTCACCCCTCCACTTT	CASSEQSSYNSPLHF
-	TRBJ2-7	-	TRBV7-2	TGTGCCAGCAGCTCCTCAGGGCCCGGGGAGCAGTACTTC	CASSSSGPGEQYF
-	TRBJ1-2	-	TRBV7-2	TGTGCCAGCAGCTTGGGCCAGTTCTATGGCTACACCTTC	CASSLGQFYGYTF
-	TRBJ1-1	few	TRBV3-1	TGTGCCAGCAGCCTGGACCCGGAGGTCACTGAAGCTTTCTTT	CASSLDPEVTEAFF
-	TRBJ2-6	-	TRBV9	TGTGCCAGCAGCGTACAGGGCTCTGGGGCCAACGTCCTGACTTTC	CASSVQGSGANVLTF
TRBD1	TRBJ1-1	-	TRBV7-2	TGTGCCAGCAGCCTAAGACAGGGTTCTGAGACTGAAGCTTTCTTT	CASSLRQGSETEAFF
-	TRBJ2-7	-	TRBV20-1	TGCAGTGCTCAGGGGACCTCAGAAGAGCAGTACTTC	CSAQGTSEEQYF
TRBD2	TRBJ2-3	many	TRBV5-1	TGCGCCAGCCGCCGACTAGCGGGGGTCACAGATACGCAGTATTTT	CASRRLAGVTDTQYF
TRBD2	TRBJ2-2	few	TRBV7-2	TGTGCCAGCAGCTTAGTGGGACTAGCGGTGTTCACCGGGGAGCTGTTTTTT	CASSLVGLAVFTGELFF
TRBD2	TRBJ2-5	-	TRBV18	TGTGCCAGCTCACCGGGGGGGAGCGAGACCCAGTACTTC	CASSPGGSETQYF
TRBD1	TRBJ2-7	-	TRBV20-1	TGCAGTGCTAGAGAAGGCAGGGGGAACTACGAGCAGTACTTC	CSAREGRGNYEQYF
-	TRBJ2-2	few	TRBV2	TGTGCCAGCAGTCGAGGAATCGGGGAGCTGTTTTTT	CASSRGIGELFF
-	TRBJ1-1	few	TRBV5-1	TGCGCCAGTATCGGACAGATGAACACTGAAGCTTTCTTT	CASIGQMNTEAFF
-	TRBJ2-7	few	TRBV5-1	TGCGCCAGCAGCGAACGGGAATTATACGAGCAGTACTTC	CASSERELYEQYF
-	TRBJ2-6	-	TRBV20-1	TGCAGTGCCACGGACCGCCGCGGGGCCAACGTCCTGACTTTC	CSATDRRGANVLTF
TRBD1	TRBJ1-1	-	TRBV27	TGTGCCAGCGGGACAGGGAGTACGTCTGGCAACACTGAAGCTTTCTTT	CASGTGSTSGNTEAFF
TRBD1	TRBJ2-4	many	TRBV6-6	TGTGCCAGCAGTTATCGGGACAGGGGGTCCGGGACCAAAAACATTCAGTACTTC	CASSYRDRGSGTKNIQYF
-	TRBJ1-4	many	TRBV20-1	TGCAGTGCGTTGAATGAAAAACTGTTTTTT	CSALNEKLFF